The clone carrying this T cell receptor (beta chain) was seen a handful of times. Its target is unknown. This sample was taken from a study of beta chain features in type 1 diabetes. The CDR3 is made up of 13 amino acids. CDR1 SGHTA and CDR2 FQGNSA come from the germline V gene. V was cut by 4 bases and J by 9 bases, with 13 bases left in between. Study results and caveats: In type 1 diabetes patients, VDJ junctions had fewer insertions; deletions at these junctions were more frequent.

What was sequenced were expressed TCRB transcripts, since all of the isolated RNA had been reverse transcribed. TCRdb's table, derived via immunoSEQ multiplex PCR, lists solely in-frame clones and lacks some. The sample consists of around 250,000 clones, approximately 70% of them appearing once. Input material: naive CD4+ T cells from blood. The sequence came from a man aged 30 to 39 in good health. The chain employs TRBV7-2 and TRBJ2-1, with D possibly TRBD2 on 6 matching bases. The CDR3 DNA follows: TGTGCCAGCAGCTCCCCGACTAGTGTTGAGCAGTTCTTC. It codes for CASSSPTSVEQFF.